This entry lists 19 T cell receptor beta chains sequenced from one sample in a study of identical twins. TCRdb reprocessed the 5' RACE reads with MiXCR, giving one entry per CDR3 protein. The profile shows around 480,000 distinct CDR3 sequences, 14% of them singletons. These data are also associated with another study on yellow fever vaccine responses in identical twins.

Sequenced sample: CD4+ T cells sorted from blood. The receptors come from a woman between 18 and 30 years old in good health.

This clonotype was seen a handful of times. The DNA of the CDR3 is TGTGCCAGCAGTGCCTTGGGACTAGGCCAAGAGACCCAGTACTTC. It codes for CASSALGLGQETQYF. The gene calls are TRBV6-1 and TRBJ2-5; 8 bases fit TRBD2. The CDR3 covers 15 residues. Losses at the gene ends were 4 bases for V and 1 base for J; bases not matched to a gene: 5. CDR1 and CDR2 from the germline V gene are MNHNS and SASEGT.

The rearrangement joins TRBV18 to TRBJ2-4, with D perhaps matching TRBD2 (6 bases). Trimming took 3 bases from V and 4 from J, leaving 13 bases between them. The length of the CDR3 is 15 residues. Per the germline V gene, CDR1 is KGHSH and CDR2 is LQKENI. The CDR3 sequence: CASSPPSGQKNIQYF. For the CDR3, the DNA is TGTGCCAGCTCACCTCCGAGCGGGCAGAAAAACATTCAGTACTTC.

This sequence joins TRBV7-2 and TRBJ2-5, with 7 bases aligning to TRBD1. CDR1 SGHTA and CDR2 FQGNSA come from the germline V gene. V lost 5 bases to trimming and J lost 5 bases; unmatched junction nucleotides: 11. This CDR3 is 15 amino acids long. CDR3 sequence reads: CASSITGDSVETQYF. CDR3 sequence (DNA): TGTGCCAGCAGCATTACAGGGGATTCCGTTGAGACCCAGTACTTC.

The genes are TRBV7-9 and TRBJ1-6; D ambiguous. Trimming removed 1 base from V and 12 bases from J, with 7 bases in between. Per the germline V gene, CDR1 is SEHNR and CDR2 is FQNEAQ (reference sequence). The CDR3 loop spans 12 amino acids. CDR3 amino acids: CASSLEKRPLHF. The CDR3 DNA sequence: TGTGCCAGCAGCTTAGAAAAAAGACCCCTCCACTTT.

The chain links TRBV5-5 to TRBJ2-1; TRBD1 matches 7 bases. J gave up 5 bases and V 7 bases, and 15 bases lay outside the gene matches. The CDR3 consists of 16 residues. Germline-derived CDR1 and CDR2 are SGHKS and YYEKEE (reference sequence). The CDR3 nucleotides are TGTGCCAGCCTACGGAGCTCCGACAGGGTAGACAATGAGCAGTTCTTC. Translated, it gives CASLRSSDRVDNEQFF.

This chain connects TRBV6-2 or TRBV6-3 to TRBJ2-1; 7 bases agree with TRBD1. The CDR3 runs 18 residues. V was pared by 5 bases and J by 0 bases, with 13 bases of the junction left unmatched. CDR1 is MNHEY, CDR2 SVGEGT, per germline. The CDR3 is CASSARDRLPSSYNEQFF. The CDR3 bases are TGTGCCAGCAGTGCTCGGGACAGACTCCCGAGCTCCTACAATGAGCAGTTCTTC.

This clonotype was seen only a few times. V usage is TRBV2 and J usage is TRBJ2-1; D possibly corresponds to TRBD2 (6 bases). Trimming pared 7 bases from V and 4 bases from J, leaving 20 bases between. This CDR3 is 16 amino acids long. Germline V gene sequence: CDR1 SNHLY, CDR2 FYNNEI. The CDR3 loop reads CASILSRGRAYNEQFF. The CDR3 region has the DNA TGTGCCAGCATACTAAGTCGGGGGAGAGCTTACAATGAGCAGTTCTTC.

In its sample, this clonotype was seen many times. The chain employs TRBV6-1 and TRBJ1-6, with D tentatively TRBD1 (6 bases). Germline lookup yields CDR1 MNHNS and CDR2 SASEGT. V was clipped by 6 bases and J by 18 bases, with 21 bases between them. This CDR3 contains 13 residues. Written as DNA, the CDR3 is TGTGCCAGCAGACACCCGACAGGTCCGGATAACCACTTT. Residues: CASRHPTGPDNHF.

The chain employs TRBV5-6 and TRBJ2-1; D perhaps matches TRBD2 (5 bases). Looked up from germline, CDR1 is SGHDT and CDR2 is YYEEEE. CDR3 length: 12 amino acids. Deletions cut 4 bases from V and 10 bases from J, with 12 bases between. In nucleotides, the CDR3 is TGTGCCAGCAGCGGGCTAGCAACCGAGCAGTTCTTC. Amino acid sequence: CASSGLATEQFF.

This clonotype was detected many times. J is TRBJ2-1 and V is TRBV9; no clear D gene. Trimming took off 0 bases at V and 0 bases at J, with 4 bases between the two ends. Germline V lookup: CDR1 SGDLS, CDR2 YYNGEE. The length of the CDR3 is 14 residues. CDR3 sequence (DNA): TGTGCCAGCAGCGTAGAAAGCTCCTACAATGAGCAGTTCTTC. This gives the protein CASSVESSYNEQFF. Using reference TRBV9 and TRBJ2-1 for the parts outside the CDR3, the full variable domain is DSGVTQTPKHLITATGQRVTLRCSPRSGDLSVYWYQQSLDQGLQFLIQYYNGEERAKGNILERFSAQQFPDLHSELNLSSLELGDSALYFCASSVESSYNEQFFGPGTRLTVL.

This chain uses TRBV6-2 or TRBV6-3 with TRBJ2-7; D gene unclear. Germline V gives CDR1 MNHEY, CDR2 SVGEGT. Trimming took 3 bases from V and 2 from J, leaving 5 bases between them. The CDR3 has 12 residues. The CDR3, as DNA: TGTGCCAGCAGTTATAATCCCTACGAGCAGTACTTC. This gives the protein CASSYNPYEQYF.

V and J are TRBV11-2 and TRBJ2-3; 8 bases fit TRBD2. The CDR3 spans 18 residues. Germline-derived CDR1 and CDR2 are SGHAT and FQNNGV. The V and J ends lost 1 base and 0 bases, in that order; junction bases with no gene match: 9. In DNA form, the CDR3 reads TGTGCCAGCAGCTTAGTAGCGGGGATTCGCCCTAGCACAGATACGCAGTATTTT. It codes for CASSLVAGIRPSTDTQYF.

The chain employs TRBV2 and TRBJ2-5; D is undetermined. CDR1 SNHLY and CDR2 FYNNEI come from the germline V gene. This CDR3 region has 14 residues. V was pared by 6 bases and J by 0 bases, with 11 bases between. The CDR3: CASRLTRNQETQYF. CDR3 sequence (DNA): TGTGCCAGCAGGCTGACGAGGAACCAAGAGACCCAGTACTTC.

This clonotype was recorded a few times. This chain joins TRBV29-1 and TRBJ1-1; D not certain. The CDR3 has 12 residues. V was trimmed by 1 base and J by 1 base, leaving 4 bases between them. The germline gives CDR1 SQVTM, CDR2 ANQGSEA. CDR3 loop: CSVEGANTEAFF. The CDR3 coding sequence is TGCAGCGTTGAAGGGGCGAACACTGAAGCTTTCTTT.

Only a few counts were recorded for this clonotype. The DNA for the CDR3 is TGCGCCAGCAGCCTGGGACTAGCGGGGCACTACGAGCAGTACTTC. Amino acid sequence: CASSLGLAGHYEQYF. The chain has TRBV5-1 and TRBJ2-7; TRBD2 agrees at 13 bases. Germline CDR1 is SGHRS and CDR2 is YFSETQ. There are 15 residues in the CDR3. V lost 4 bases, J lost 3 bases, and 4 bases stayed unmatched. Full variable domain (outside the CDR3, taken from reference TRBV5-1 and TRBJ2-7): KAGVTQTPRYLIKTRGQQVTLSCSPISGHRSVSWYQQTPGQGLQFLFEYFSETQRNKGNFPGRFSGRQFSNSRSEMNVSTLELGDSALYLCASSLGLAGHYEQYFGPGTRLTVT.

This chain's CDR3 is CSSRPSSYNEQFF. The DNA for the CDR3 is TGCAGCTCGAGACCGAGCTCCTACAATGAGCAGTTCTTC. This rearrangement joins TRBV29-1 to TRBJ2-1; D not certain. The CDR3 is 13 residues long. V was trimmed by 8 bases and J by 0 bases, leaving 11 bases between them. CDR1 and CDR2 from the germline V gene are SQVTM and ANQGSEA.

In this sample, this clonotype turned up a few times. DNA of the CDR3: TGTGCCAGCAGCTTCGGGAGGCCCCTCGGAGAGACCCAGTACTTC. Protein sequence: CASSFGRPLGETQYF. The J gene is TRBJ2-5, the V gene TRBV7-9, with 7 bases lining up with TRBD2. V lost 3 bases, J lost 4 bases, and 8 bases stayed unmatched. Germline loops: CDR1 SEHNR, CDR2 FQNEAQ (reference sequence). The CDR3 has 15 residues.

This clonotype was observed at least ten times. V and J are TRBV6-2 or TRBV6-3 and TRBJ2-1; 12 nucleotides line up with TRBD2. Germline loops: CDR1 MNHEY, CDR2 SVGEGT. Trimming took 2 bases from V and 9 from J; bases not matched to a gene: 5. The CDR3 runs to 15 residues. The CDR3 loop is CASSYGPSGRVEQFF. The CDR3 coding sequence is TGTGCCAGCAGTTACGGGCCTAGCGGGAGGGTTGAGCAGTTCTTC.

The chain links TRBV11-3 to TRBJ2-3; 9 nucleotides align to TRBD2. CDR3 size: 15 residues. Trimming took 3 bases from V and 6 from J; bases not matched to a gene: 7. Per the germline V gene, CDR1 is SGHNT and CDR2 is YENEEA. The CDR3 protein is CASSLLASGADTQYF. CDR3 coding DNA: TGTGCCAGCAGCTTGTTGGCTAGCGGGGCTGATACGCAGTATTTT.